These 5 T cell receptor beta chains share one sample of origin, sequenced in a study of breast tumors, draining lymph nodes, adjacent tissues. TCRdb redid the calling of the multiplex PCR reads with MiXCR, one entry per CDR3 protein. The data show roughly 220,000 distinct CDR3 sequences, less than 40% seen once. The lymph nodes were axillary draining lymph nodes from breast cancer patients. The specimen sequenced was axillary lymph node tissue. These receptors were taken from a female donor with breast cancer. Some clones in this sample may be carry-over from other donors' samples.

This clonotype was detected only a few times. A much larger clone lies one base from this, so it may be a read error. The chain carries TRBV5-1 and TRBJ2-7, with 9 positions matching TRBD1. Germline V gives CDR1 SGHRS, CDR2 YFSETQ. This CDR3 has 14 residues. The CDR3 reads CASSSGTGPYEQCF. Here the CDR3 DNA reads TGCGCCAGCAGCTCGGGGACAGGGCCCTACGAGCAGTGCTTC. Full variable domain (missing parts from reference TRBV5-1 and TRBJ2-7): KAGVTQTPRYLIKTRGQQVTLSCSPISGHRSVSWYQQTPGQGLQFLFEYFSETQRNKGNFPGRFSGRQFSNSRSEMNVSTLELGDSALYLCASSSGTGPYEQCFGPGTRLTVT.

This clonotype was observed a handful of times. This may come from a read error, since a much larger clone is one base off. The rearrangement links TRBV20-1 to TRBJ2-7; D not resolved. The CDR3 covers 13 residues. CDR1 and CDR2 (germline): DFQATT, SNEGSKA (reference sequence). CDR3 amino acids: CSARSQAAYAQYF. In nucleotides, the CDR3 is TGCAGTGCTAGATCCCAGGCGGCCTACGCGCAGTACTTC.

This clonotype was seen many times. V usage is TRBV9 and J usage is TRBJ2-2; TRBD2 matches at 11 bases. Germline V gene lookup returns CDR1 SGDLS and CDR2 YYNGEE. J lost 5 bases, V lost 4 bases, and 4 bases had no gene match. This CDR3 is built from 15 residues. DNA for the CDR3: TGTGCCAGCAGCACGGGACTAGCGGTAACCGGGGAGCTGTTTTTT. It specifies CASSTGLAVTGELFF. The whole variable domain, remainder taken from reference TRBV9 and TRBJ2-2, is DSGVTQTPKHLITATGQRVTLRCSPRSGDLSVYWYQQSLDQGLQFLIQYYNGEERAKGNILERFSAQQFPDLHSELNLSSLELGDSALYFCASSTGLAVTGELFFGEGSRLTVL.

The chain employs TRBV28 and TRBJ2-3, with TRBD2 matching 8 bases. This CDR3 is 14 amino acids long. Germline V lookup: CDR1 MDHEN, CDR2 SYDVKM. J was trimmed by 6 bases and V by 6 bases; bases with no gene match: 8. Written as DNA, the CDR3 is TGTGCCAGCAGCCCTCCGGGGGGGTATGATACGCAGTATTTT. Translation: CASSPPGGYDTQYF.

This chain uses TRBV29-1 with TRBJ1-1; D gene unclear. The CDR3 is 16 amino acids. In germline, CDR1 is SQVTM, CDR2 ANQGSEA. Deletions cut 0 bases from V and 7 bases from J, with 21 bases between. CDR3 nucleotides: TGCAGCGTTGAAGATTGGACGGTAGGGATTTTGGGTGAAGCTTTCTTT. Residues: CSVEDWTVGILGEAFF.